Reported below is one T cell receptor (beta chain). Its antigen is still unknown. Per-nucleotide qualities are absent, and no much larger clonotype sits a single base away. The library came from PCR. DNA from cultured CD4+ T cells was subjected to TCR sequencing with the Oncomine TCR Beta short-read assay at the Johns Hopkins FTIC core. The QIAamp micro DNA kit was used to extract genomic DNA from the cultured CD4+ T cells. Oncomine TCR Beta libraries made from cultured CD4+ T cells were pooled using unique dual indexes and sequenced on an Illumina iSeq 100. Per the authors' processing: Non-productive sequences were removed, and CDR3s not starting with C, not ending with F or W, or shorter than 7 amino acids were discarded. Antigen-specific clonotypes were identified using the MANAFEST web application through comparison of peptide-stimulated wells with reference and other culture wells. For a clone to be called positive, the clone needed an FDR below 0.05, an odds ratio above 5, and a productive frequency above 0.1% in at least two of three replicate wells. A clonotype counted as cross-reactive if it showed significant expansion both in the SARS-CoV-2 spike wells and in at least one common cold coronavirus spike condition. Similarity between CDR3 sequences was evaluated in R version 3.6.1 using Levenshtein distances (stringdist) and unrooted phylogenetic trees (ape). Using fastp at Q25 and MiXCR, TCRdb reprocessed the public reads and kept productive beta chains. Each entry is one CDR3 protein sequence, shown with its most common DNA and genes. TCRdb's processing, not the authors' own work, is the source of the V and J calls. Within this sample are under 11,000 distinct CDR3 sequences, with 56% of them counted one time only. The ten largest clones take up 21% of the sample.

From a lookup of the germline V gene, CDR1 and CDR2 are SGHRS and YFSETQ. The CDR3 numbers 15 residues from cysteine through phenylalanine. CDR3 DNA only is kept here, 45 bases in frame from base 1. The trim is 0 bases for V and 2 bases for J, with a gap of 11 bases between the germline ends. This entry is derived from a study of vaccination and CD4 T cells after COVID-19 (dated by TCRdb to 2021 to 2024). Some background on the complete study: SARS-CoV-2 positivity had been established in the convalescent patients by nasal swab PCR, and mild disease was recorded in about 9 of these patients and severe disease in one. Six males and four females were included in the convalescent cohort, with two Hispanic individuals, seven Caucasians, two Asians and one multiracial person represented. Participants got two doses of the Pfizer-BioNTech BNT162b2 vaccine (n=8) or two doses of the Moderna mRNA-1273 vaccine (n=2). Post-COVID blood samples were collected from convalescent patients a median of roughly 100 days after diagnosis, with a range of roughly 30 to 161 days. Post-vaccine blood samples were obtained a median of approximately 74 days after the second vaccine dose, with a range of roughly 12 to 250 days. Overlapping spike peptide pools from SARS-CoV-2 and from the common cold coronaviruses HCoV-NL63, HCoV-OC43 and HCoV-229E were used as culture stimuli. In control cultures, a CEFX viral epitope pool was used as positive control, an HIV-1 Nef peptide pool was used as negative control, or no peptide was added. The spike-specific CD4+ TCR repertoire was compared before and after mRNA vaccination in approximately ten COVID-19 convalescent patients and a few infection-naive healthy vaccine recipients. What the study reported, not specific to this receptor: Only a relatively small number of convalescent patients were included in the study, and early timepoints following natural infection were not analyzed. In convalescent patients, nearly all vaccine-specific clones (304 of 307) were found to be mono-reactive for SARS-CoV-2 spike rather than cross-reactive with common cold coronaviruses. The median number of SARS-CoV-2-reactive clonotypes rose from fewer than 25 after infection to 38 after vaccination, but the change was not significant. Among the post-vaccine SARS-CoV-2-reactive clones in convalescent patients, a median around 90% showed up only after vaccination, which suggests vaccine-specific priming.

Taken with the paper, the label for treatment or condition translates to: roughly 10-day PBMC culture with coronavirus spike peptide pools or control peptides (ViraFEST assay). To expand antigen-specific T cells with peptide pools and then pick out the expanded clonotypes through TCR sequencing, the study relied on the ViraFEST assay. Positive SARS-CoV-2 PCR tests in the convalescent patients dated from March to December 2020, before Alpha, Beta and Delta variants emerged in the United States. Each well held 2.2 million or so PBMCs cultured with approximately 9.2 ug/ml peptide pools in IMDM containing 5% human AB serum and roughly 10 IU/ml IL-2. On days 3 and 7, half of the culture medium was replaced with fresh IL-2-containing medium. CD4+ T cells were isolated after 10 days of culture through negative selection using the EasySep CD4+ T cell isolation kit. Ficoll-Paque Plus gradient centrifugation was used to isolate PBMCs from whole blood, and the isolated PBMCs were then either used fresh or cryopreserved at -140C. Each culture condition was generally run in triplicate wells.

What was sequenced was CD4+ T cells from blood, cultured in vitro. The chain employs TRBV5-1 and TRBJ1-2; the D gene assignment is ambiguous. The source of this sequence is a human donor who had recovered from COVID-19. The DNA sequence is TGCGCCAGCAGCTTGGGAGGGATATCGAACTATGGCTACACCTTC. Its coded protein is CASSLGGISNYGYTF.